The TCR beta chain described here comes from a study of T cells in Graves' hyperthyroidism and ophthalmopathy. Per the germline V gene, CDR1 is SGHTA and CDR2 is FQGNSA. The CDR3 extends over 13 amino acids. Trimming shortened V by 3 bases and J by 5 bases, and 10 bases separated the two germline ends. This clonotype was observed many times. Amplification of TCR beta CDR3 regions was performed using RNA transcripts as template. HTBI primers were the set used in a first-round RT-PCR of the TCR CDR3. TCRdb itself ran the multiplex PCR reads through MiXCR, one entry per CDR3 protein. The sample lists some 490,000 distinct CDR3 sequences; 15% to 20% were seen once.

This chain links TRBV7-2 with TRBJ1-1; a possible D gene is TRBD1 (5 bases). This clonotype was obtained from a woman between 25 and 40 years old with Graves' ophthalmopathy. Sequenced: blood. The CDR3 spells CASSFPRGTEAFF. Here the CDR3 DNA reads TGTGCCAGCAGCTTCCCGCGGGGGACTGAAGCTTTCTTT.